One and the same sample provided the 24 T cell receptor beta chains below, sequenced in a study of blood T cell repertoires in COVID-19. Produced via immunoSEQ multiplex PCR; TCRdb's table is partial and in-frame only. Here the sample spans about 140,000 clones, about four fifths being singletons. The sample was peripheral blood. The receptors shown here come from a man aged 70-80 years who had recovered from COVID-19.

V gene TRBV6-6 combines with J gene TRBJ1-2, with D tentatively TRBD1 (5 bases). The CDR3 runs 16 residues. The V end was cut by 2 bases, the J end by 5 bases, with 18 bases between. Germline lookup yields CDR1 MNHNY and CDR2 SVGAGI (reference sequence). CDR3 nucleotide sequence: TGTGCCAGCAGTTACCTGGACATCCCGGGCGTATATGGCTACACCTTC. This gives the protein CASSYLDIPGVYGYTF.

The chain uses TRBV6-5 and TRBJ1-1, with TRBD1 matching over 9 bases. The germline gives CDR1 MNHEY, CDR2 SVGAGI. J gave up 1 base and V 3 bases, and 3 bases lay outside the gene matches. This CDR3 comprises 15 residues. The CDR3 loop is CASSYLTGGNTEAFF. The CDR3 coding sequence is TGTGCCAGCAGTTATCTGACAGGGGGGAACACTGAAGCTTTCTTT.

The V and J genes are TRBV3-1 (or the pseudogene TRBV3-2) and TRBJ2-1; tentative D call: TRBD2 (6 bases). V shed 5 bases and J shed 9 bases, with 8 bases lying between them. Germline lookup yields CDR1 LGHDT and CDR2 YNNKEL (reference sequence). CDR3 length: 11 residues. CDR3 sequence (DNA): TGTGCCAGCAGCGTCGGGGGTGAGCAGTTCTTC. Its translation: CASSVGGEQFF.

J is TRBJ2-1 and V is TRBV2; D might be TRBD2 (6 bases). V was shortened by 7 bases and J by 5 bases, with 12 bases between the two germline ends. The CDR3 runs to 13 residues. Germline V gives CDR1 SNHLY, CDR2 FYNNEI. CDR3 amino acids: CASTATRDNEQFF. The DNA for the CDR3 is TGTGCCAGCACCGCGACTAGGGACAATGAGCAGTTCTTC.

DNA for the CDR3: TGCGCCAGCATGGGGTTGAATGAGGGTGAGCAGTTCTTC. It is translated as CASMGLNEGEQFF. The chain uses TRBV5-1 and TRBJ2-1, with D perhaps TRBD2 (5 bases). The germline CDR1 and CDR2 sequences are SGHRS and YFSETQ. The V and J ends lost 6 bases and 9 bases respectively, with 16 bases between them. The CDR3 length is 13 residues.

This chain joins TRBV20-1 and TRBJ1-4, with D perhaps TRBD1 (6 bases). Germline-derived CDR1 and CDR2 are DFQATT and SNEGSKA (reference sequence). V lost 4 bases, J lost 4 bases, and 16 bases lay in between. CDR3 length equals 15 residues. This CDR3 reads CSAIEPTGFNEKLFF. The CDR3 DNA is TGCAGTGCTATTGAGCCGACAGGATTTAATGAAAAACTGTTTTTT.

The chain has TRBV6-5 and TRBJ1-4; D remains ambiguous. The CDR3 contains 14 residues. The germline gives CDR1 MNHEY, CDR2 SVGAGI. V lost 7 bases and J 4 bases, leaving 13 bases between the germline ends. The CDR3 is CASNPGGNNEKLFF. CDR3 bases: TGTGCCAGCAATCCGGGAGGGAATAATGAAAAACTGTTTTTT.

The gene calls are TRBV10-3 and TRBJ2-3; D possibly corresponds to TRBD2 (5 bases). V lost 6 bases to trimming and J lost 0 bases, with 13 bases between them. The CDR3 covers 15 residues. The germline V gene encodes CDR1 ENHRY and CDR2 SYGVKD. The CDR3 sequence: CAISLPGLSTDTQYF. In DNA, the CDR3 is TGTGCCATCAGCCTCCCGGGGTTAAGCACAGATACGCAGTATTTT.

This clone was counted once. The genes are TRBV15 and TRBJ2-3; perhaps TRBD1 as D (5 bases). V gave up 0 bases and J gave up 1 base, with 8 bases separating them. The germline V gene encodes CDR1 LNHNV and CDR2 YYDKDF (reference sequence). The CDR3 is 15 amino acids. In nucleotides, the CDR3 is TGTGCCACCAGCAGAGATCTGACAGGCACAGATACGCAGTATTTT. Its translation is CATSRDLTGTDTQYF.

V usage is TRBV3-1 (or the pseudogene TRBV3-2) and J usage is TRBJ2-7; tentative D call: TRBD1 (5 bases). V was trimmed by 3 bases and J by 4 bases, leaving 13 bases between them. The CDR3 length is 14 residues. Per the germline V gene, CDR1 is LGHDT and CDR2 is YNNKEL (reference sequence). The CDR3 coding sequence is TGTGCCAGCAGCCACCGGTACAGGAATTACGAGCAGTACTTC. Its protein is CASSHRYRNYEQYF.

This clone was counted only a few times. The CDR3 reads CASSLSGGTSYEQYF. DNA of the CDR3: TGTGCCAGCAGCTTAAGCGGGGGGACTTCCTACGAGCAGTACTTC. The chain is built from TRBV7-2 and TRBJ2-7, with TRBD2 matching over 9 bases. CDR1 is SGHTA, CDR2 FQGNSA, per germline. J lost 1 base, V lost 2 bases, and 3 bases had no gene match. The CDR3 extends over 15 amino acids.

The genes are TRBV3-1 (or the pseudogene TRBV3-2) and TRBJ2-1; 10 nucleotides line up with TRBD2. Germline V gene data show CDR1 as LGHDT and CDR2 as YNNKEL (reference sequence). The CDR3 sequence is 17 residues long. Germline trimming cut 3 bases from V and 4 bases from J; bases unmatched to any gene: 9. CDR3 protein: CASSQPVLAGGYNEQFF. The CDR3 DNA is TGTGCCAGCAGCCAGCCTGTTTTAGCGGGAGGTTACAATGAGCAGTTCTTC.

This chain links TRBV15 with TRBJ2-5; TRBD2 matches 7 bases. The CDR3 covers 14 residues. V was pared by 6 bases and J by 4 bases, with 8 bases of the junction left unmatched. Germline loops: CDR1 LNHNV, CDR2 YYDKDF (reference sequence). The CDR3 bases are TGTGCCACCAGAGGGAGGGGAATCGGAGAGACCCAGTACTTC. Translated, it gives CATRGRGIGETQYF. The full variable domain, with the rest looked up from reference TRBV15 and TRBJ2-5, is DAMVIQNPRYQVTQFGKPVTLSCSQTLNHNVMYWYQQKSSQAPKLLFHYYDKDFNNEADTPDNFQSRRPNTSFCFLDIRSPGLGDTAMYLCATRGRGIGETQYFGPGTRLLVL.

The V call is TRBV4-2, the J call TRBJ1-1, with 8 positions matching TRBD1. Germline V gene lookup returns CDR1 LGHNA and CDR2 YNFKEQ. There are 15 residues in the CDR3. The V segment lost 4 bases and the J segment 2 bases; nucleotides outside the gene matches: 6. CDR3 amino acids: CASSPQGARNTEAFF. The DNA of the CDR3 is TGTGCCAGCAGCCCGCAGGGGGCCCGAAACACTGAAGCTTTCTTT.

The V call is TRBV7-2, the J call TRBJ1-2, with a weak D call TRBD1 (5 bases). Per germline, CDR1 SGHTA and CDR2 FQGNSA. This CDR3 region has 13 residues. Trimming removed 6 bases at V and 6 bases at J, with 14 bases between. CDR3 in amino acids: CASSSPVGDGYTF. DNA for the CDR3: TGTGCCAGCAGTTCCCCAGTAGGGGATGGCTACACCTTC.

This clone was detected ten times or more. The V and J genes are TRBV5-4 and TRBJ1-2; maybe TRBD1 (5 bases). Germline-derived CDR1 and CDR2 are SGHNT and YYREEE (reference sequence). This CDR3 region has 14 residues. V was shortened by 2 bases and J by 6 bases, with 14 bases between the two germline ends. The CDR3 loop reads CASSFIPRDHGYTF. The CDR3 DNA is TGTGCCAGCAGCTTTATCCCCAGGGATCATGGCTACACCTTC.

V is TRBV10-1 and J is TRBJ2-7; 7 bases agree with TRBD1. Looked up from germline, CDR1 is WNHNN and CDR2 is SYGVQD (reference sequence). The CDR3 contains 15 residues. V dropped 2 bases and J dropped 3; count of bases not matched to a gene: 7. In DNA form, the CDR3 reads TGCGCCAGCAGTGAGACAGGGGCTCCTATCTACGAGCAGTACTTC. The encoded protein is CASSETGAPIYEQYF.

The chain links TRBV27 to TRBJ1-6; D gene uncertain. With 7 bases removed from V and 3 bases from J, the gap between germline ends came to 10 bases. Germline CDR1 MNHEY, CDR2 SMNVEV (reference sequence). The CDR3 runs 14 residues. The CDR3 is CASKSQNYNSPLHF. The CDR3 bases are TGTGCCAGCAAATCTCAGAACTATAATTCACCCCTCCACTTT.

The genes are TRBV7-2 and TRBJ2-7; D may be TRBD2 (5 bases). The CDR3 covers 16 residues. CDR1 and CDR2 (germline): SGHTA, FQGNSA. Between the trimmed V and J ends, which lost 5 bases and 2 bases, there was a span of 19 bases. The CDR3 reads CASSPLRVSPTYEQYF. In DNA form, the CDR3 reads TGTGCCAGCAGCCCGCTGCGGGTTAGCCCCACCTACGAGCAGTACTTC.

This chain joins TRBV7-9 and TRBJ2-4; 7 bases are a match to TRBD1. The CDR3 runs to 15 residues. Germline values: CDR1 SEHNR, CDR2 FQNEAQ (reference sequence). Trimming removed 4 bases from V and 3 bases from J; junction bases left unmatched: 6. CDR3 protein: CASSSYRDSKNIQYF. The DNA of the CDR3 is TGTGCCAGCAGCTCCTACCGGGACAGCAAAAACATTCAGTACTTC.

The chain has TRBV5-6 and TRBJ2-5; tentative D call: TRBD1 (5 bases). The ends were cut back, 2 bases at V and 1 base at J, with 9 bases in the middle. Germline V gives CDR1 SGHDT, CDR2 YYEEEE. The CDR3 consists of 14 residues. DNA of the CDR3: TGTGCCAGCAGCTTTCGACAGCTCCAAGAGACCCAGTACTTC. Residues: CASSFRQLQETQYF.

V gene TRBV3-1 (or the pseudogene TRBV3-2) combines with J gene TRBJ2-7; D is possibly TRBD1 (5 bases). The V end lost 4 bases, the J end lost 0 bases, and 16 bases lay between the germline ends. The CDR3 has 16 residues. The germline V gene encodes CDR1 LGHDT and CDR2 YNNKEL (reference sequence). CDR3 sequence: CASSPRPIGVSYEQYF. The CDR3 DNA is TGTGCCAGCAGCCCGAGGCCGATAGGGGTCTCCTACGAGCAGTACTTC.

The sample holds a few counts of this clone. The V and J genes are TRBV3-1 (or the pseudogene TRBV3-2) and TRBJ2-1; D is unclear. Germline CDR1 LGHDT, CDR2 YNNKEL (reference sequence). CDR3 length: 13 amino acids. V was cut by 1 base and J by 5 bases, with 6 bases left in between. The CDR3 DNA is TGTGCCAGCAGCCAAGTCCCAAACAATGAGCAGTTCTTC. It encodes CASSQVPNNEQFF.

This clone was seen just once. V is TRBV18 and J is TRBJ2-7, with D perhaps matching TRBD2 (5 bases). CDR1 KGHSH and CDR2 LQKENI come from the germline V gene. The CDR3 runs 13 residues. Deletions cut 1 base from V and 1 base from J, with 5 bases between. The CDR3 protein is CASSPRESYEQYF. Here the CDR3 DNA reads TGTGCCAGCTCACCACGGGAGTCCTACGAGCAGTACTTC.